The 7 T cell receptor beta chains reported below all come from one sample, sequenced in a study of cytomegalovirus exposure and HLA in healthy donors. The protocol was immunoSEQ multiplex PCR, while the TCRdb copy is restricted to in-frame clones and leaves out a portion. The table has about 140,000 clones, around nine tenths seen once. The sample was PBMCs. The receptors were sampled from a man younger than 35 in good health and CMV-seropositive.

The rearrangement joins TRBV6-5 to TRBJ2-1; TRBD2 agrees at 8 bases. Germline CDR1 and CDR2: MNHEY and SVGAGI. This CDR3 is 15 amino acids long. Trimming at V came to 6 bases and at J to 5 bases, leaving 9 bases not matched to a gene. The DNA for the CDR3 is TGTGCCAGCAGGGACCCGGGGACTAGTCACAATGAGCAGTTCTTC. Translation: CASRDPGTSHNEQFF.

The chain recombines TRBV18 with TRBJ2-1; 11 bases line up with TRBD2. The CDR3 spans 15 residues. The germline gives CDR1 KGHSH, CDR2 LQKENI. The junction had 2 bases not matched to a gene; V was cut back by 2 bases and J by 5 bases. The CDR3 reads CASSPRLAGNNEQFF. The CDR3 DNA sequence: TGTGCCAGCTCACCAAGACTAGCGGGAAACAATGAGCAGTTCTTC.

The chain uses TRBV6-1 and TRBJ1-1; D call uncertain. Between the trimmed V and J ends, which lost 4 bases and 5 bases, there was a span of 17 bases. The CDR3 runs 15 residues. Germline values: CDR1 MNHNS, CDR2 SASEGT. CDR3 DNA: TGTGCCAGCAGTGCAAGGGAGGTGGATGTAACTGAAGCTTTCTTT. This sequence encodes CASSAREVDVTEAFF.

The chain joins TRBV11-2 to TRBJ2-5; 7 bases are a match to TRBD2. The CDR3 is 16 residues long. The V segment lost 0 bases and the J segment 6 bases; nucleotides outside the gene matches: 10. In germline, CDR1 is SGHAT, CDR2 FQNNGV. The CDR3 nucleotides read TGTGCCAGCAGCTTAGACCGACGTCTAGCGGCTAAGACCCAGTACTTC. Residues: CASSLDRRLAAKTQYF.

The gene calls are TRBV15 and TRBJ1-5; a weak D match, TRBD1 (5 bases). The germline gives CDR1 LNHNV, CDR2 YYDKDF (reference sequence). This CDR3 is built from 14 residues. With 8 bases removed from V and 0 bases from J, the gap between germline ends came to 11 bases. Written as DNA, the CDR3 is TGTGCCACCGCGGGGGGTTATAGCAATCAGCCCCAGCATTTT. This translates into CATAGGYSNQPQHF.

The chain employs TRBV7-9 and TRBJ2-3; perhaps TRBD1 as D (5 bases). Per the germline V gene, CDR1 is SEHNR and CDR2 is FQNEAQ (reference sequence). The CDR3 is 14 residues long. The V gene lost 5 bases and the J gene lost 7 bases, with 16 bases spanning the gap. Here the CDR3 reads CASSHLGHIHTQYF. In DNA, the CDR3 is TGTGCCAGCAGCCACTTAGGACATATTCATACGCAGTATTTT.

The chain uses TRBV12-1 and TRBJ1-3; the table assigns TRBD1, which was not confirmed against the DNA. TRBV12-1 is classified as a pseudogene. The CDR3 sequence is 16 residues long. The CDR3 DNA sequence: TGTGCCAGCAGCTTTGCCCGTCGACAGGGTAGAAACACCATATATTTT. Encoded protein: CASSFARRQGRNTIYF.